The 16 T cell receptor beta chains listed next were all sequenced from one sample in a study of memory CD8 T cells in hepatitis C reinfection. The repertoire was sequenced with immunoSEQ multiplex PCR; TCRdb's copy has only in-frame clones and lacks some. The sample lists 40,000 to 60,000 clones; just under 90% were seen once. Time point: pre-reinfection, 55 to 20 weeks before reinfection detection. No in vitro expansion preceded TCR sequencing of the sorted cells. The specimen sequenced was naive CD8+ T cells sorted from blood. The receptors were sampled from a man between 18 and 35 years old with hepatitis C virus infection.

This clone came up once. The rearrangement joins TRBV6-5 to TRBJ2-1; D remains ambiguous. The CDR3 runs 15 residues. Germline CDR1 MNHEY, CDR2 SVGAGI. Trimming shortened V by 6 bases and J by 2 bases, and 14 bases separated the two germline ends. The CDR3 reads CASSWSSTAYNEQFF. CDR3 in DNA: TGTGCCAGCAGCTGGAGTAGTACGGCCTACAATGAGCAGTTCTTC.

This rearrangement joins TRBV7-3 to TRBJ2-1; tentative D call: TRBD1 (7 bases). V was pared by 3 bases and J by 0 bases, with 12 bases between. The CDR3 runs to 16 residues. The germline V gene has CDR1 SGHTA and CDR2 FQGTGA. CDR3 sequence: CASSLEGASSYNEQFF. In DNA, the CDR3 is TGTGCCAGCAGCTTGGAGGGGGCGAGCTCCTACAATGAGCAGTTCTTC.

This clone turned up a few times. The chain combines TRBV6-5 with TRBJ1-1; perhaps TRBD1 as D (5 bases). The CDR3 spans 15 residues. Germline V gene sequence: CDR1 MNHEY, CDR2 SVGAGI. V lost 0 bases, J lost 4 bases, and 12 bases lay in between. The DNA for the CDR3 is TGTGCCAGCAGTTACTCGGTCCAGGGCGGCACTGAAGCTTTCTTT. Translated: CASSYSVQGGTEAFF.

The chain carries TRBV30 and TRBJ2-3; D not resolved. CDR3 length: 14 residues. V was shortened by 0 bases and J by 6 bases, with 13 bases between the two germline ends. CDR1 and CDR2 (germline): GTSNPN, SVGIG (reference sequence). The CDR3 here is CAWSVVLPGDTQYF. Here the CDR3 DNA reads TGTGCCTGGAGTGTAGTCCTTCCCGGGGATACGCAGTATTTT.

The chain has TRBV4-1 and TRBJ2-1, with a weak D call TRBD2 (6 bases). The V gene lost 4 bases and the J gene lost 2 bases, with 12 bases spanning the gap. Germline CDR1 and CDR2: MGHRA and YSYEKL. There are 15 residues in the CDR3. The CDR3 sequence is CASSLSWGAYNEQFF. CDR3 nucleotides: TGCGCCAGCAGCCTCTCTTGGGGGGCCTACAATGAGCAGTTCTTC.

The gene calls are TRBV10-3 and TRBJ2-7, with 11 positions matching TRBD2. Germline-derived CDR1 and CDR2 are ENHRY and SYGVKD. Unmatched junction bases numbered 9, after V lost 11 bases and J lost 0 bases. The CDR3 spans 15 residues. The CDR3: CAVHSTSGSSYEQYF. The CDR3 DNA sequence: TGTGCCGTACACTCAACTAGCGGGAGCTCCTACGAGCAGTACTTC.

The chain combines TRBV28 with TRBJ2-7, with TRBD2 matching over 10 bases. The CDR3 covers 14 residues. Trimming took 5 bases from V and 6 from J; bases not matched to a gene: 7. CDR1 and CDR2 from the germline V gene are MDHEN and SYDVKM. DNA of the CDR3: TGTGCCAGCAGTCCGAGCGGGAGGGCCTCCGAGCAGTACTTC. Translation: CASSPSGRASEQYF.

This clone appeared a single time. V and J are TRBV7-8 and TRBJ2-2; TRBD2 aligns across 8 bases. The germline CDR1 and CDR2 sequences are SGHVS and FQNEAQ. Losses at the gene ends were 5 bases for V and 4 bases for J; bases not matched to a gene: 9. There are 16 residues in the CDR3. CDR3 loop: CASSIPGGAATGELFF. For the CDR3, the DNA is TGTGCCAGCAGCATACCCGGGGGGGCCGCCACCGGGGAGCTGTTTTTT.

The rearrangement links TRBV5-5 to TRBJ2-7, with 7 bases identical to TRBD1. The V and J ends lost 4 bases and 2 bases, in that order; junction bases with no gene match: 3. The CDR3 is 13 amino acids. The germline gives CDR1 SGHKS, CDR2 YYEKEE (reference sequence). The CDR3: CASSPGQPYEQYV. The CDR3 DNA follows: TGTGCCAGCAGCCCGGGACAGCCCTACGAGCAGTACGTC.

The V and J genes are TRBV19 and TRBJ1-5; unclear D gene. Deletions cut 5 bases from V and 3 bases from J, with 5 bases between. The CDR3 covers 12 residues. Germline lookup yields CDR1 LNHDA and CDR2 SQIVND (reference sequence). CDR3 loop: CASSFYNQPQHF. For the CDR3, the DNA is TGTGCCAGTAGTTTTTACAATCAGCCCCAGCATTTT.

The chain links TRBV28 to TRBJ2-3; 10 nucleotides match TRBD2. CDR3 size: 15 residues. V trimming: 5 bases; J trimming: 5 bases; junction bases outside the gene matches: 7. The germline V gene has CDR1 MDHEN and CDR2 SYDVKM. The CDR3 DNA follows: TGTGCCAGCAGTCCCACGCTAGCGGGAGAAGATACGCAGTATTTT. Translated: CASSPTLAGEDTQYF.

The CDR3 loop reads CAWSVGAGRDQETQYF. The CDR3 DNA is TGTGCCTGGAGTGTGGGGGCGGGGAGGGACCAAGAGACCCAGTACTTC. V is TRBV30 and J is TRBJ2-5, with a possible D match to TRBD2 (7 bases). Trimming took off 0 bases at V and 0 bases at J, with 14 bases between the two ends. The CDR3 has 16 amino acids. Germline V lookup: CDR1 GTSNPN, CDR2 SVGIG (reference sequence).

This rearrangement joins TRBV27 to TRBJ2-1, with TRBD1 matching over 9 bases. CDR1 MNHEY and CDR2 SMNVEV come from the germline V gene (reference sequence). J was trimmed by 6 bases and V by 4 bases; bases with no gene match: 7. The length of the CDR3 is 15 residues. CDR3 DNA sequence: TGTGCCAGCAGTTCACCCGGGACAGGGATCAATGAGCAGTTCTTC. Translation gives CASSSPGTGINEQFF.

This chain joins TRBV6-5 and TRBJ2-4, with TRBD1 matching over 8 bases. Germline lookup yields CDR1 MNHEY and CDR2 SVGAGI. V dropped 3 bases and J dropped 7; count of bases not matched to a gene: 8. The CDR3 loop spans 15 amino acids. CDR3 loop: CASSYTGQGLNIQYF. DNA for the CDR3: TGTGCCAGCAGTTATACCGGACAGGGCCTTAACATTCAGTACTTC.

The rearrangement links TRBV9 to TRBJ2-2; 8 bases are a match to TRBD2. Per germline, CDR1 SGDLS and CDR2 YYNGEE. The CDR3 sequence is 15 residues long. Trimming at V came to 7 bases and at J to 1 base, leaving 6 bases not matched to a gene. The CDR3 loop is CASRPGGENTGELFF. In DNA, the CDR3 is TGTGCCAGCCGGCCCGGGGGGGAGAACACCGGGGAGCTGTTTTTT.

The rearrangement uses TRBV7-3 and TRBJ2-1; 8 positions match TRBD2. This CDR3 contains 15 residues. In germline, CDR1 is SGHTA, CDR2 FQGTGA. V shed 5 bases, J shed 5 bases, and the junction held 8 bases outside the gene matches. The CDR3: CASSPGGAGDNEQFF. The CDR3 DNA follows: TGTGCCAGCAGCCCCGGGGGAGCGGGGGACAATGAGCAGTTCTTC.